Given below is one TCR beta chain in context. The record originates from a study of blood T cell repertoires in COVID-19. At the level of the study: Samples of COVID-19 (acute and convalescent) were obtained from the United States, Italy and Spain.

In the source study's methods: Amplifying reference gene primers gave estimates of nucleated cell counts. Sequencing was performed with immunoSEQ multiplex PCR; in TCRdb, only in-frame clones are kept and a portion is missing. D and trimming were read from the DNA, whereas the V and J calls and clone size are those reported in that table. The data hold approximately 300,000 clones, with roughly 90% observed a single time. The CDR3 totals 13 residues. V was shortened by 4 bases and J by 1 base, with 7 bases between the two germline ends. Germline values: CDR1 SNHLY, CDR2 FYNNEI. The source material was peripheral blood. The V and J genes are TRBV2 and TRBJ1-2; perhaps TRBD1 as D (6 bases). The TCR was taken from a woman aged 50 to 60 with active or convalescent COVID-19. The chain's CDR3 is CASSVQGNYGYTF. As DNA, the CDR3 is TGTGCCAGCAGTGTACAGGGTAACTATGGCTACACCTTC.